This T cell receptor beta chain was obtained from a study of blood T cell repertoires in COVID-19. V lost 2 bases and J 8 bases, leaving 10 bases between the germline ends. This CDR3 region has 14 residues. Germline CDR1 MNHEY, CDR2 SVGEGT. The assay was immunoSEQ multiplex PCR, and TCRdb's table has in-frame clones only and misses some. The data show some 400,000 clones, around 87% seen once. The source material was peripheral blood. The clonotype originates from a woman aged 25 to 39 with COVID-19, enrolled during active disease. This chain joins TRBV6-2 or TRBV6-3 and TRBJ1-6; D remains unclear. DNA for the CDR3: TGTGCCAGCAGTTACGGGCAGTGGGATTCACCCCTCCACTTT. As protein: CASSYGQWDSPLHF.